This TCR beta chain emerged from a study of T cells in tuberculosis. Study-level information: T cells were selected with CD1B tetramers loaded with glucose monomycolate. IGRA-negative adolescents, IGRA-positive adolescents with latent tuberculosis and adults with active tuberculosis formed this South African cohort.

The CDR3 has 13 amino acids. Trimming stripped 2 bases from V and 1 base from J, with 8 bases between. Germline-derived CDR1 and CDR2 are SQVTM and ANQGSEA. Repertoires were generated with immunoSEQ multiplex PCR, while TCRdb's copy carries only in-frame clones and drops some. Of 40,000 to 45,000 clones in the sample, roughly 95% were seen once. This clone was detected a few times. The antigen remains unidentified. General study findings and limits: Smaller alpha distances in active tuberculosis partly reflected shorter CDR3-alpha lengths.

The V and J genes are TRBV29-1 and TRBJ1-1; D might be TRBD1 (5 bases). The sequence derives from a donor between 10 and 35 years old with latent tuberculosis or without tuberculosis infection. The specimen was PBMCs. As DNA, the CDR3 is TGCAGCGTTGAAAGACAGACGAACACTGAAGCTTTCTTT. Translation: CSVERQTNTEAFF. The entire variable domain, with the rest obtained from reference TRBV29-1 and TRBJ1-1, is as follows: SAVISQKPSRDICQRGTSLTIQCQVDSQVTMMFWYRQQPGQSLTLIATANQGSEATYESGFVIDKFPISRPNLTFSTLTVSNMSPEDSSIYLCSVERQTNTEAFFGQGTRLTVV.